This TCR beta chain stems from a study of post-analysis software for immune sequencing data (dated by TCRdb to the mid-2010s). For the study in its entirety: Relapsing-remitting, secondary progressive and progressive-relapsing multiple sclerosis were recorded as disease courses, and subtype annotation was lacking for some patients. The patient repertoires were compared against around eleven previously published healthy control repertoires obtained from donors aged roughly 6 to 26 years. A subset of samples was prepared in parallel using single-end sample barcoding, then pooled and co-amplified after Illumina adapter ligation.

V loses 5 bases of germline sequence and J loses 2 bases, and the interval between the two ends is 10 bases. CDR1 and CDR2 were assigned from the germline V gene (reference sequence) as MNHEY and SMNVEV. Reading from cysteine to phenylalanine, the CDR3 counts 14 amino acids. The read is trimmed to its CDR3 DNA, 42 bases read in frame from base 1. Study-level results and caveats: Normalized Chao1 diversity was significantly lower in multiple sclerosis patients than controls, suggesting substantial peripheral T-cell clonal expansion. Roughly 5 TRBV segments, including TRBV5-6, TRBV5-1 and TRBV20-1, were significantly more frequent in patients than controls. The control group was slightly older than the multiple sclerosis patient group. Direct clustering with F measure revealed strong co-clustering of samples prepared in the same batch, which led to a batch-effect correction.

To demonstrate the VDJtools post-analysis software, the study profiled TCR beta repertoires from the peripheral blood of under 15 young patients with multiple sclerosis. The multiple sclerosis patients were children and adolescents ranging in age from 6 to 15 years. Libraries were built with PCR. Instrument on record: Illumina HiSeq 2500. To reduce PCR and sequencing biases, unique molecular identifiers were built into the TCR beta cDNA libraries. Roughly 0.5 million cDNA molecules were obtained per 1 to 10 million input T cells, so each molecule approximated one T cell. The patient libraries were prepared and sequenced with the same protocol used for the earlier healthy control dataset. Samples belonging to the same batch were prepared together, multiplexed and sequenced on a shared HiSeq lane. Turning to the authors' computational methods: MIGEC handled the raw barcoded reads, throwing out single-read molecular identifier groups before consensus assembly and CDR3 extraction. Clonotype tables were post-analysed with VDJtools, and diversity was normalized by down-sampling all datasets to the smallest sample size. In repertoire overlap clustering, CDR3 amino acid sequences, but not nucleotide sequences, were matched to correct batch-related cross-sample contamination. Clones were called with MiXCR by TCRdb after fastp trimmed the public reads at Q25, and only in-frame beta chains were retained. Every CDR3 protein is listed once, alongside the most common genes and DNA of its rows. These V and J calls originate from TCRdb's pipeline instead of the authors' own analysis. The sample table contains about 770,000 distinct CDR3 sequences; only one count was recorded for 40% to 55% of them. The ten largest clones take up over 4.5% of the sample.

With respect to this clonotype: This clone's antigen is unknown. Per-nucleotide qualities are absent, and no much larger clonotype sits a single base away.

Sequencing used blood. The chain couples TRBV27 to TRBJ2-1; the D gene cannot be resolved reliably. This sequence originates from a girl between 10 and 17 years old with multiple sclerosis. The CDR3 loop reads CASSPALAYNEQFF. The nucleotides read TGTGCCAGCAGTCCCGCTCTGGCCTACAATGAGCAGTTCTTC.